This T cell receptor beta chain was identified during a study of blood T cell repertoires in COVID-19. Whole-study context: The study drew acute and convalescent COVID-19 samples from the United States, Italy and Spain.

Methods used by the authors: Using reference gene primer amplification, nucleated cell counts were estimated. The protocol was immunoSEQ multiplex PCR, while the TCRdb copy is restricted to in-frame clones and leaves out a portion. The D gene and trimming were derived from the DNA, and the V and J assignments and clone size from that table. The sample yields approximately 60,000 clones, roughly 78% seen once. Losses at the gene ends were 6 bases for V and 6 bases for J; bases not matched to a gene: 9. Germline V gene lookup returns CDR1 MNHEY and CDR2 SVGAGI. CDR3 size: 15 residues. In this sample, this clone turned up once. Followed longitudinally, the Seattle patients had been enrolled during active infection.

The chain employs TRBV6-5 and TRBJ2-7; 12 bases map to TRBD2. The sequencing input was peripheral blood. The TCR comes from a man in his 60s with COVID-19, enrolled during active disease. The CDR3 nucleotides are TGTGCCAGCAGCACACGACTAGCGGGAGACGTCGAGCAGTACTTC. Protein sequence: CASSTRLAGDVEQYF.